The T cell receptor (beta chain) described here comes from a study of Graves' ophthalmopathy and Graves' hyperthyroidism. Amplification from RNA transcripts yielded the TCR beta CDR3 regions. The first round was an RT-PCR with HTBI primers, and the second round was a multiplex PCR. TCRdb reprocessed the multiplex PCR reads with MiXCR, giving one entry per CDR3 protein. The top ten clones hold 2.4% of a sample with a few hundred thousand distinct CDR3 sequences, 17% of them seen once. V lost 6 bases to trimming and J lost 1 base, with 12 bases between them. Germline assignment: CDR1 MNHNS and CDR2 SASEGT. CDR3 length: 14 amino acids.

This clonotype was obtained from an adult woman with stable Graves' hyperthyroidism. Input material: peripheral blood. The J gene is TRBJ1-1, the V gene TRBV6-1; TRBD1 might be the D (6 bases). Written as DNA, the CDR3 is TGTGCCAGCAGCTGGGACAACTCGAACACTGAAGCTTTCTTT. Translated: CASSWDNSNTEAFF.